The next 4 T cell receptor beta chains were all read from a single sample in a study of naive and memory T cell subsets. Both TRBC1 and TRBC2 were covered by a beta constant-region primer of two equimolar oligonucleotides. Four rounds of PCR amplified the ligated cDNA using nested alpha and beta constant-region primers plus SP2. TCRdb used MiXCR to reprocess the UMI-ligation and nested PCR reads, holding one entry per CDR3 protein. The sample contains over 100,000 distinct CDR3 sequences, roughly 36% of which appear only once. The sequenced material came from central memory CD4+ T cells from blood. These TCRs come from a human donor in good health.

The J gene is TRBJ2-5, the V gene TRBV29-1, with 7 bases matching TRBD2. The J segment lost 3 bases and the V segment lost 2 bases, leaving 18 bases of the junction unmatched. CDR3 length: 18 amino acids. Germline CDR1 is SQVTM and CDR2 is ANQGSEA. The CDR3 region has the DNA TGCAGCGTTGAACCCAACTGGGTCCCGAGACTAGCAGAAGAGACCCAGTACTTC. Translating gives CSVEPNWVPRLAEETQYF.

The chain combines TRBV20-1 with TRBJ1-4; the D gene is possibly TRBD1 (6 bases). The CDR3 is 14 amino acids. Trimming pared 6 bases from V and 2 bases from J, leaving 13 bases between. Germline CDR1 is DFQATT and CDR2 is SNEGSKA (reference sequence). CDR3 coding DNA: TGCAGTGCACCATCAGGGGTCACTAATGAAAAACTGTTTTTT. It yields the protein CSAPSGVTNEKLFF.

The chain uses TRBV5-1 and TRBJ2-7; TRBD1 matches at 11 bases. V trimming: 3 bases; J trimming: 7 bases; junction bases outside the gene matches: 15. Germline loops: CDR1 SGHRS, CDR2 YFSETQ. This CDR3 is 17 amino acids long. The CDR3: CASSSQKSGTGGNEQYF. As DNA, the CDR3 is TGCGCCAGCAGCTCGCAAAAATCCGGGACAGGGGGGAATGAGCAGTACTTC. Combining the CDR3 with reference TRBV5-1 and TRBJ2-7 gives the whole variable domain KAGVTQTPRYLIKTRGQQVTLSCSPISGHRSVSWYQQTPGQGLQFLFEYFSETQRNKGNFPGRFSGRQFSNSRSEMNVSTLELGDSALYLCASSSQKSGTGGNEQYFGPGTRLTVT.

This chain joins TRBV27 and TRBJ1-2, with 8 bases matching TRBD1. In germline, CDR1 is MNHEY, CDR2 SMNVEV (reference sequence). The CDR3 has 13 residues. J gave up 5 bases and V 7 bases, and 6 bases lay outside the gene matches. The CDR3 protein is CASTGGAPYGYTF. The CDR3 DNA reads TGTGCCAGCACAGGGGGCGCGCCTTATGGCTACACCTTC.